A selection of T cell receptor beta chains follows, all from one sample in a study of blood T cell repertoires in COVID-19. Profiled with immunoSEQ multiplex PCR; TCRdb holds only in-frame clones, not every one. The data show about 220,000 clones, with about 86% seen just once and roughly 2.3% held by the top ten. The sample taken for sequencing was peripheral blood. The receptor source for this set is a woman aged 55-69 years with acute or convalescent COVID-19. Both conserved end residues are part of each CDR3. The D gene is left open where the match is weak. Only part of the rows carry a size: once, few, many, or a class if the clone is expanded.

V	size	J	D	CDR3	DNA
TRBV5-4	few	TRBJ2-2	TRBD1	CASRKRQGQDGELFF	TGTGCCAGCAGAAAAAGACAGGGGCAGGACGGGGAGCTGTTTTTT
TRBV7-2	-	TRBJ2-3	TRBD2	CASSPGLAGGPGDTQYF	TGTGCCAGCAGCCCCGGACTAGCGGGGGGGCCGGGTGATACGCAGTATTTT
TRBV4-3	-	TRBJ1-4	-	CASSPGLGREKLFF	TGCGCCAGCAGCCCGGGATTAGGACGTGAAAAACTGTTTTTT
TRBV14	-	TRBJ2-7	-	CASSQDMWAVEQYF	TGTGCCAGCAGCCAAGACATGTGGGCAGTAGAGCAGTACTTC
TRBV5-1	-	TRBJ1-1	-	CASSNKPGGTEAFF	TGCGCCAGCAGCAATAAACCGGGCGGGACTGAAGCTTTCTTT
TRBV3-1/TRBV3-2	-	TRBJ1-2	TRBD1	CASSSWTGGNYGYTF	TGTGCCAGCAGCTCCTGGACAGGGGGTAACTATGGCTACACCTTC
TRBV5-1	-	TRBJ2-1	-	CASSFVADSYNEQFF	TGCGCCAGCAGCTTCGTAGCGGACTCCTACAATGAGCAGTTCTTC
TRBV5-1	-	TRBJ2-3	-	CASSSIGRGTDTQYF	TGCGCCAGCAGCTCAATCGGTCGAGGCACAGATACGCAGTATTTT
TRBV3-1/TRBV3-2	-	TRBJ2-2	TRBD2	CASSHGTSGGLGELFF	TGTGCCAGCAGCCACGGGACTAGCGGGGGGTTAGGGGAGCTGTTTTTT
TRBV2	-	TRBJ2-7	-	CASILPPYEQYF	TGTGCCAGCATTCTACCTCCCTACGAGCAGTACTTC
TRBV12-3/TRBV12-4	-	TRBJ1-1	-	CASNGGGNTEAFF	TGTGCCAGCAACGGCGGGGGCAACACTGAAGCTTTCTTT
TRBV15	-	TRBJ1-2	TRBD1	CATSRSATRGLANYGYTF	TGTGCCACCAGCAGATCTGCGACCAGGGGGTTAGCTAACTATGGCTACACCTTC
TRBV2	-	TRBJ2-7	-	CASSWVEDSSPYEQYF	TGTGCCAGCAGTTGGGTGGAGGACTCGTCCCCCTACGAGCAGTACTTC
TRBV28	-	TRBJ1-5	TRBD1	CASTPAGQGGNQPQHF	TGTGCCAGCACTCCCGCTGGACAGGGGGGCAATCAGCCCCAGCATTTT
TRBV19	-	TRBJ2-3	TRBD1	CASSNRQGGQSDTQYF	TGTGCCAGTAGTAACCGACAGGGGGGACAATCCGATACGCAGTATTTT
TRBV27	few	TRBJ1-2	TRBD1	CASRAGGVFGGYTF	TGTGCCAGCAGAGCAGGGGGCGTTTTTGGTGGCTACACCTTC
TRBV13	-	TRBJ2-3	-	CASSYRDITDTQYF	TGTGCCAGCAGCTACCGGGATATAACAGATACGCAGTATTTT